Included here is one T cell receptor beta chain sequence, with context. The sample holds a few counts of this clonotype. The clone's antigen remains unknown. The record has no base qualities; no much larger clone is one base away. The entry originates in a study of T cell repertoires in cytomegalovirus infection (dated by TCRdb to the late 2010s). Background on the whole study: Donor HLA type was relevant to the analysis, as public TCR beta signatures indicated carriage of CMV infection together with the matching HLA type. Overall study results and their limits: The ex vivo response was dominated by HLA-C-restricted CMV-specific TCR beta clonotypes, which also provided the single most frequent clonotype in two of eight donors. In both this cohort and an independent roughly 400-donor cohort, the cumulative frequency of public TCR beta family members distinguished carriers of CMV infection plus the relevant HLA type.

Data came from an Illumina HiSeq 1500. The raw public reads went through TCRdb reprocessing: fastp at Q25, MiXCR clone calling, in-frame beta chains kept. Identical CDR3 protein sequences are pooled into one entry, listed with their most common genes and DNA. This sample holds more than 90,000 distinct CDR3 sequences; around 9.1% were observed only once. The ten largest account for roughly 29% of the sample. Material: PBMCs, sequenced either directly or after in vitro stimulation (not recorded which). The TCR comes from a human donor in good health (CMV status not recorded). Some clones in this sample may be carry-over from other donors' samples.

The CDR3 has the sequence CSAAREAYYNEQFF. Here is the DNA: TGCAGTGCCGCGCGGGAGGCTTACTACAATGAGCAGTTCTTC. The chain uses TRBV20-1 and TRBJ2-1; a stretch of 8 junction bases matches TRBD2. From cysteine to phenylalanine, the CDR3 is 14 amino acids long. The only DNA kept is the CDR3, 42 bases in frame from the first base. As encoded in the germline V gene (reference sequence), CDR1 is DFQATT while CDR2 is SNEGSKA. V trim: 6 bases; J trim: 3 bases; unmatched bases: 7.